The 31 T cell receptor beta chains listed next were all sequenced from one sample in a study of early T cells in non-severe SARS-CoV-2 infection. One entry per CDR3 protein, called by TCRdb with MiXCR from the 5' RACE reads. The sample shows some 57,000 distinct CDR3 sequences, approximately 10% of them seen only once. What was sequenced was whole blood. Receptor source: an adult who was a healthcare worker with PCR-confirmed SARS-CoV-2 infection or an uninfected control (not recorded which).

This clonotype came up many times. This chain joins TRBV9 and TRBJ1-2; D remains ambiguous. CDR3 length: 13 amino acids. Between the trimmed V and J ends, which lost 0 bases and 7 bases, there was a span of 10 bases. Germline V lookup: CDR1 SGDLS, CDR2 YYNGEE. The CDR3, as DNA: TGTGCCAGCAGCGTAGGACGCCTTGGTGGCTACACCTTC. Translated: CASSVGRLGGYTF.

This chain uses TRBV6-1 with TRBJ1-3, with D unresolved. CDR1 is MNHNS, CDR2 SASEGT, per germline. The CDR3 contains 13 residues. Trimming removed 8 bases from V and 0 bases from J, with 8 bases in between. CDR3 in amino acids: CASLGPSGNTIYF. The CDR3 DNA sequence: TGTGCCAGCCTTGGGCCCTCTGGAAACACCATATATTTT.

The rearrangement joins TRBV15 to TRBJ2-1, with 10 bases lining up with TRBD2. Per the germline V gene, CDR1 is LNHNV and CDR2 is YYDKDF (reference sequence). The CDR3 contains 14 residues. J gave up 10 bases and V 1 base, and 4 bases lay outside the gene matches. This CDR3 reads CATSRAGTSAEQFF. CDR3 nucleotides: TGTGCCACCAGCAGAGCCGGGACTAGCGCCGAGCAGTTCTTC.

This clonotype was observed at least ten times. This chain connects TRBV7-9 to TRBJ2-3, with D uncertain. CDR3 length: 13 residues. Deletions cut 6 bases from V and 4 bases from J, with 11 bases between. The V gene's germline CDR1 is SEHNR and CDR2 FQNEAQ (reference sequence). CDR3 nucleotides: TGTGCCAGCAGTAAGCCTGTCGCAGATACGCAGTATTTT. Its protein product is CASSKPVADTQYF.

The chain joins TRBV19 to TRBJ2-2; 8 nucleotides agree with TRBD2. V was clipped by 5 bases and J by 5 bases; unmatched bases: 16. The CDR3 is made up of 18 amino acids. Germline assignment: CDR1 LNHDA and CDR2 SQIVND (reference sequence). CDR3 DNA sequence: TGTGCCAGTAGTGGCCCAGCGGGGGCAAACGGGCGTACCGGGGAGCTGTTTTTT. Its protein is CASSGPAGANGRTGELFF.

This clonotype was recorded at least ten times. The chain is built from TRBV6-1 and TRBJ2-2, with TRBD1 matching 7 bases. V lost 5 bases, J lost 6 bases, and 6 bases stayed unmatched. Germline lookup yields CDR1 MNHNS and CDR2 SASEGT. This CDR3 region has 14 residues. The DNA for the CDR3 is TGTGCCAGCAGTACAGGGGTTAGGGCCGGGGAGCTGTTTTTT. Encoded protein: CASSTGVRAGELFF.

V and J are TRBV2 and TRBJ2-7; perhaps TRBD1 as D (6 bases). With 4 bases removed from V and 7 bases from J, the gap between germline ends came to 11 bases. This CDR3 region has 12 residues. Germline lookup yields CDR1 SNHLY and CDR2 FYNNEI. The CDR3 DNA reads as TGTGCCAGCAGTGTTACAGGGACAGAGCAGTACTTC. This translates into CASSVTGTEQYF.

This sequence joins TRBV5-4 and TRBJ2-2, with 7 bases aligning to TRBD1. Per the germline V gene, CDR1 is SGHNT and CDR2 is YYREEE (reference sequence). CDR3 size: 12 residues. V was clipped by 3 bases and J by 8 bases; unmatched bases: 1. Here the CDR3 DNA reads TGTGCCAGCAGCTCGGACAGGGGGGAGCTGTTTTTT. Encoded protein: CASSSDRGELFF.

The rearrangement uses TRBV6-2 or TRBV6-3 and TRBJ1-1, with 9 nucleotides matching TRBD1. CDR3 length: 13 amino acids. The V segment lost 10 bases and the J segment 1 base; nucleotides outside the gene matches: 4. The germline CDR1 and CDR2 sequences are MNHEY and SVGEGT. The CDR3 nucleotides are TGTGCCACCCGGACAGGGGAGAACACTGAAGCTTTCTTT. This encodes CATRTGENTEAFF.

This clonotype was recorded a few times. The genes are TRBV2 and TRBJ2-1; D call uncertain. V gave up 7 bases and J gave up 8 bases, with 12 bases separating them. Per the germline V gene, CDR1 is SNHLY and CDR2 is FYNNEI. The CDR3 runs 12 residues. In nucleotides, the CDR3 is TGTGCCAGCATCGGCCCCCTCGATGAGCAGTTCTTC. Translated, it gives CASIGPLDEQFF.

This clonotype was counted a few times. V gene TRBV7-3 combines with J gene TRBJ2-1; TRBD1 aligns across 10 bases. V gave up 4 bases and J gave up 13 bases; unmatched junction bases: 13. Germline-derived CDR1 and CDR2 are SGHTA and FQGTGA. This CDR3 is built from 15 residues. The CDR3 protein is CASSSAPGTGVFQFF. CDR3 nucleotide sequence: TGTGCCAGCAGCTCCGCCCCCGGGACAGGGGTATTTCAGTTCTTC.

This clonotype has just a few counts. Sequence at one end of the junction differs from germline and may be a read error. J is TRBJ1-1 and V is TRBV18; the D gene is possibly TRBD1 (5 bases). This CDR3 has 15 residues. Germline V gene sequence: CDR1 KGHSH, CDR2 LQKENI. CDR3 DNA: TGTGCCAGCTCCCAGCAGGGAGGACGGAACGCTGAAGCTTTCTTT. Its translation: CASSQQGGRNAEAFF.

This chain uses TRBV30 with TRBJ2-4; the D gene is possibly TRBD1 (6 bases). The CDR3 runs to 16 residues. Germline V gene data show CDR1 as GTSNPN and CDR2 as SVGIG (reference sequence). The V end was cut by 4 bases, the J end by 3 bases, with 19 bases between. The CDR3 DNA reads TGTGCCTGGAACTACCAGGGGATGGGCTTCAAAAACATTCAGTACTTC. Amino acid sequence: CAWNYQGMGFKNIQYF.

This clonotype was counted at least ten times. The rearrangement uses TRBV5-1 and TRBJ2-3; TRBD2 aligns across 9 bases. V was pared by 3 bases and J by 2 bases, with 4 bases of the junction left unmatched. The CDR3 runs to 15 residues. Germline V gene sequence: CDR1 SGHRS, CDR2 YFSETQ. This chain's CDR3 is CASSSTSGFTDTQYF. In DNA, the CDR3 is TGCGCCAGCAGCTCGACTAGCGGATTCACAGATACGCAGTATTTT.

This clonotype has more than one count but fewer than ten. The chain couples TRBV7-2 to TRBJ1-3; D is undetermined. The ends were cut back, 1 base at V and 9 bases at J, with 10 bases in the middle. CDR1 and CDR2 from the germline V gene are SGHTA and FQGNSA. The CDR3 spans 13 residues. CDR3 sequence reads: CASSLVGSATIYF. As DNA, the CDR3 is TGTGCCAGCAGCTTAGTTGGATCGGCCACCATATATTTT. The entire variable domain, with the rest obtained from reference TRBV7-2 and TRBJ1-3, is as follows: GAGVSQSPSNKVTEKGKDVELRCDPISGHTALYWYRQSLGQGLEFLIYFQGNSAPDKSGLPSDRFSAERTGGSVSTLTIQRTQQEDSAVYLCASSLVGSATIYFGEGSWLTVV.

This clonotype was observed a handful of times. The rearrangement uses TRBV10-3 and TRBJ1-5, with D possibly TRBD1 on 5 matching bases. The germline V and J ends were trimmed by 6 bases and 15 bases, with 18 bases remaining between them. The CDR3 contains 12 residues. The germline V gene encodes CDR1 ENHRY and CDR2 SYGVKD. CDR3 region: CAISEGTADRHF. CDR3 nucleotide sequence: TGTGCCATCAGCGAAGGGACCGCCGACCGGCATTTT.

In its sample, this clonotype was seen many times. The chain links TRBV2 to TRBJ1-2; the D gene is possibly TRBD1 (6 bases). Per the germline V gene, CDR1 is SNHLY and CDR2 is FYNNEI. Trimming pared 6 bases from V and 7 bases from J, leaving 18 bases between. The CDR3 has 14 amino acids. The CDR3 is CASSDDPTGSGYTF. The CDR3 bases are TGTGCCAGCAGCGACGACCCAACAGGGAGTGGCTACACCTTC.

In its sample, this clonotype was seen a few times. This chain joins TRBV2 and TRBJ1-1; D unresolved. Per the germline V gene, CDR1 is SNHLY and CDR2 is FYNNEI. Trimming took 10 bases from V and 0 from J, leaving 6 bases between them. This CDR3 contains 11 residues. The CDR3 nucleotides are TGTGCCAAATCCCTGAACACTGAAGCTTTCTTT. Its protein product is CAKSLNTEAFF. The variable domain in full, with the rest retrieved from reference TRBV2 and TRBJ1-1, is EPEVTQTPSHQVTQMGQEVILRCVPISNHLYFYWYRQILGQKVEFLVSFYNNEISEKSEIFDDQFSVERPDGSNFTLKIRSTKLEDSAMYFCAKSLNTEAFFGQGTRLTVV.

This clonotype has only a few counts. This chain links TRBV7-8 with TRBJ2-5; D is undetermined. CDR1 is SGHVS and CDR2 is FQNEAQ in the germline V gene. This CDR3 comprises 11 residues. V lost 3 bases and J 4 bases, leaving 3 bases between the germline ends. CDR3 sequence reads: CASSFGETQYF. The CDR3 region has the DNA TGTGCCAGCAGCTTCGGAGAGACCCAGTACTTC.

This clonotype was counted at least ten times. J is TRBJ1-1 and V is TRBV12-3 or TRBV12-4; weak D call: TRBD1 (5 bases). The V gene lost 5 bases and the J gene lost 1 base, with 11 bases spanning the gap. There are 14 residues in the CDR3. Here the CDR3 DNA reads TGTGCCAGCAGTACGACTGGGGGGAACACTGAAGCTTTCTTT. This sequence encodes CASSTTGGNTEAFF.

This sequence joins TRBV20-1 and TRBJ2-3; tentatively, D is TRBD2 (5 bases). The V gene lost 8 bases and the J gene lost 0 bases, with 12 bases spanning the gap. CDR1 is DFQATT, CDR2 SNEGSKA, per germline (reference sequence). This CDR3 spans 13 amino acids. The CDR3 DNA sequence: TGCAGTACCGTAGCGTGGAGCACAGATACGCAGTATTTT. Amino acid sequence: CSTVAWSTDTQYF.

This clonotype was found a few times. This chain connects TRBV9 to TRBJ2-3; TRBD1 agrees at 9 bases. The CDR3 spans 16 residues. CDR1 and CDR2 (germline): SGDLS, YYNGEE. V lost 3 bases and J lost 0; bases outside the gene matches: 5. CDR3 bases: TGTGCCAGCAGCGGGCGACAGGGGGAAAGCACAGATACGCAGTATTTT. It translates to CASSGRQGESTDTQYF.

This clonotype was detected ten times or more. V gene TRBV5-6 combines with J gene TRBJ1-3; D unresolved. This CDR3 contains 13 residues. V lost 1 base and J lost 10, with 12 bases in between. CDR1 and CDR2 (germline): SGHDT, YYEEEE. CDR3 sequence (DNA): TGTGCCAGCAGCTTGTTGGGGTCCGGAACCATATATTTT. Residues: CASSLLGSGTIYF.

As to this clonotype: Germline is not matched at one junction end, which may reflect a read error. The V gene is TRBV4-1, the J gene TRBJ1-1; D not certain. There are 15 residues in the CDR3. Germline assignment: CDR1 MGHRA and CDR2 YSYEKL. In DNA form, the CDR3 reads TGCGCCAGCAGCCAAGCCCCGGGAGGGTTCGGGGAAGCTCTCTTT. Its translation is CASSQAPGGFGEALF.

This clonotype was found many times. J is TRBJ2-1 and V is TRBV7-9, with TRBD2 matching over 11 bases. The CDR3 extends over 17 amino acids. Germline V lookup: CDR1 SEHNR, CDR2 FQNEAQ (reference sequence). V was pared by 3 bases and J by 4 bases, with 8 bases of the junction left unmatched. In nucleotides, the CDR3 is TGTGCCAGCAGCTTTCGGGCCGGGACTAGCGGATACAATGAGCAGTTCTTC. This codes for CASSFRAGTSGYNEQFF.

The V call is TRBV30, the J call TRBJ2-6; D unclear. The V end lost 2 bases, the J end lost 0 bases, and 8 bases lay between the germline ends. This CDR3 comprises 15 residues. The V gene's germline CDR1 is GTSNPN and CDR2 SVGIG (reference sequence). CDR3 amino acids: CAWSRRSSGANVLTF. The CDR3 DNA reads TGTGCCTGGAGTCGGCGGAGCTCTGGGGCCAACGTCCTGACTTTC. The whole variable domain, remainder taken from reference TRBV30 and TRBJ2-6, is SQTIHQWPATLVQPVGSPLSLECTVEGTSNPNLYWYRQAAGRGLQLLFYSVGIGQISSEVPQNLSASRPQDRQFILSSKKLLLSDSGFYLCAWSRRSSGANVLTFGAGSRLTVL.

This sequence joins TRBV3-1 and TRBJ2-5, with a possible D match to TRBD2 (5 bases). CDR3 length equals 16 residues. Between the trimmed V and J ends, which lost 2 bases and 0 bases, there was a span of 13 bases. The germline CDR1 and CDR2 sequences are LGHDT and YNNKEL (reference sequence). CDR3 nucleotides: TGTGCCAGCAGCCAAATCTTTGGAGGATACCAAGAGACCCAGTACTTC. This translates into CASSQIFGGYQETQYF.

The CDR3 region is CASSFAEGNTIYF. For the CDR3, the DNA is TGTGCCAGCAGTTTCGCGGAGGGAAACACCATATATTTT. The genes are TRBV12-3 or TRBV12-4 and TRBJ1-3, with D unclear. The CDR3 totals 13 residues. Trimming pared 3 bases from V and 4 bases from J, leaving 7 bases between.

This clonotype was recorded many times. The rearrangement links TRBV27 to TRBJ1-5; D not certain. The CDR3 loop spans 15 amino acids. Germline V gene data show CDR1 as MNHEY and CDR2 as SMNVEV (reference sequence). Trimming took off 6 bases at V and 3 bases at J, with 15 bases between the two ends. The CDR3 sequence: CASREAGAFNQPQHF. CDR3 bases: TGTGCCAGCAGGGAAGCAGGCGCTTTCAATCAGCCCCAGCATTTT.

The chain recombines TRBV18 with TRBJ1-3, with unresolved D. Germline loops: CDR1 KGHSH, CDR2 LQKENI. This CDR3 contains 15 residues. V dropped 0 bases and J dropped 0 bases, with 6 bases sitting between them. As DNA, the CDR3 is TGTGCCAGCTCACCACCCGACGGCTCTGGAAACACCATATATTTT. Translation: CASSPPDGSGNTIYF.

V is TRBV2 and J is TRBJ2-3; no reliable D call. Germline V lookup: CDR1 SNHLY, CDR2 FYNNEI. V shed 3 bases and J shed 5 bases, with 6 bases lying between them. The CDR3 length is 12 residues. The CDR3 loop reads CASSDERDTQYF. CDR3 DNA: TGTGCCAGCAGTGATGAACGAGATACGCAGTATTTT.